This T cell receptor (beta chain) was retrieved from a study of cytomegalovirus exposure and HLA in healthy donors (dated by TCRdb to 2016 to 2017). Study-wide context: An earlier analysis of approximately 550 of the donors reported 276 Gb of sequence data and 100 million to 140 million unique TCR beta sequences from some 180 million T cells. An early release covering over 500 HLA-typed donors comprised around 300 gigabases of sequencing data and about 90 million unique TCR sequences. Of the approximately 400 genotyped donors, 65% to 90% were placed in the genetic ancestry cluster associated with self-reported Caucasian donors. The study aimed to test whether signatures of past pathogen exposure could be identified by cataloging public T cell receptors. The T cell repertoires of around 730 subjects were profiled by immunosequencing and related to cytomegalovirus serostatus. Besides the first cohort of some 670 subjects, a separate validation cohort made up of about 120 different subjects was used. To predict cytomegalovirus infection status, the study brought together high-throughput TCR immunosequencing, statistical association of individual TCRs with disease status, and machine learning. To study patterns of TCR occurrence, a later analysis re-analyzed previously published TCR beta repertoires from 666 donors and added high-resolution HLA genotyping. Rather than drawing on any new phenotypic data, the later analysis identified candidate immune exposures from TCR beta sequences and the way those sequences occurred across donors. An earlier analysis of several hundred of the donors applied high-throughput TCR beta sequencing to assess whether each TCR beta V gene segment acted as functional or pseudogenic. Donor age, sex, ethnicity and CMV serostatus were compiled together with the repertoire data. A later genetic analysis took genome-wide SNP genotypes for about three fifths of the 666 donors and used that subset as a discovery cohort. All discovery cohort repertoires had been generated using a single sequencing platform. HLA typing included class I and class II loci at four-digit resolution. The number of donors typed differed by locus, with 629-630 for A, B, C, DRB1 and DQB1, more than 500 for DQA1, 600 to 610 for DPA1, and under 490 for DPB1. Roughly 5 DR-DQ haplotypes were handled as single units for association and clustering, since linkage in the cohort was strong. Among around 400 genotyped donors of the cohort, an average of 235,054 unique TCR beta nucleotide sequences were sequenced per donor, approximately 20% of them non-productive. Paper-wide results and their limitations: In vitro tests confirmed that three of the cytomegalovirus-associated TCR beta chains recognize cytomegalovirus antigens. For the cohort, immune exposure information was limited to CMV serostatus. Linkage disequilibrium might explain the correlated functional status among segregating V segments, but an unknown experimental factor could not be excluded. When HLA alleles, especially DR and DQ, strongly co-occurred, attributing TCR associations to individual alleles was difficult. A later analysis found that TCR association rates varied across HLA loci, with DRB1 alleles showing the most associated TCRs and HLA-C alleles the fewest. Most TCR sequences were observed very rarely across donors, whereas some public TCRs were present in many individuals. V-gene and J-gene trimming of TCR beta chains was associated with a missense DCLRE1C variant in a later genetic analysis, and the association was replicated in an independent cohort. A cluster of highly shared sequence variants was judged likely to represent a technical artifact of the sequencing pipeline. In an earlier analysis of approximately 590 of the donors, most TCR beta V segments appeared in productive rearrangements about 90% or about 30% of the time, broadly matching IMGT annotations. Because HLA typing was unavailable for some donors at each locus, only the typed subset was used in association tests. A total of 164 TCR beta chains were listed by the study as associated with cytomegalovirus. It was suggested by the authors that the approach could potentially be generalized to other disease states and immunological phenotypes. The classifier was reported to diagnose cytomegalovirus status with high specificity and sensitivity in both the original cohort and the validation cohort. According to a later analysis, most CMV-associated TCR beta chains appeared to be HLA-restricted, and the HLA associations seemed to be driven largely by CMV exposure. Compared with equally common non-associated chains, HLA-associated TCR beta chains in a later analysis were more clonally expanded and had lower generation probabilities. A later genetic analysis reported fewer N-insertions in productive TCRs among donors in an Asian-associated ancestry cluster than the roughly 700-donor mean. Some IMGT-functional V segments, including TRBV6-2 and TRBV6-3, could not be told apart with the 87-base-pair reads, so those segments were excluded. Over 15 rarely observed V segments, including chromosome 9 orphons, were excluded from the earlier analysis of approximately 500 of the donors because counts were too low. A further reported finding was that TCR beta sequences accurately predicted the HLA-A and HLA-B alleles for most subjects in the first cohort. According to a later analysis, parvovirus B19, influenza, CMV and Epstein-Barr virus appeared linked to several top co-occurrence clusters. The presence/absence analyses assumed that sequencing depth was roughly uniform across donors, and that assumption may not be true. The cohort was sequenced for TCR beta chains only, and without alpha or paired-chain data the features that could be detected were limited. At a false discovery rate of 0.05, a later analysis linked 16,000 or so TCR beta sequences to specific HLA alleles.

Sequences SGHRS (CDR1) and YFSETQ (CDR2) are obtained from the germline V gene. Inclusive of the bounding cysteine and phenylalanine, the CDR3 is 15 residues long. Just the 45-base CDR3 DNA is kept, in frame starting at base 1. V loses 2 bases at its end and J loses 3 bases; junction bases beyond the gene matches: 2. Remarks on this clone: The specificity of this receptor is unknown. The record has no base qualities; no much larger clone is one base away.

In total, more than 500 healthy bone marrow donors made up the cohort. At the time of sampling, every cohort member was nominally healthy, though immune exposures that went unrecorded were likely present. The donor was CMV seronegative and was included in the group of 352 seronegative cohort members. Every donor gave a peripheral blood sample, and the peripheral blood mononuclear cells from that sample were used for TCR beta sequencing. The Qiagen DNeasy Blood Extraction Kit was used to extract genomic DNA from the blood cell samples. Library method: the immunoSEQ multiplex PCR assay. The multiplex PCR relied on a mix of 60 forward primers for TCR Vbeta segments and 13 reverse primers for TCR Jbeta segments. The CDR3 region of rearranged TCR beta genes was amplified from genomic DNA with a multiplex PCR assay. On the Illumina HiSeq System, the amplified TCR beta libraries were sequenced as 87-base-pair reads. The authors' pipeline ran thus. In a later analysis, tens of millions of unique TCR beta chains were counted across the roughly 610 repertoires, and around 11 million of these chains were shared by at least two donors. A nearest-neighbor algorithm error-corrected the raw reads and collapsed the reads into unique sequences, merging closely related sequences to remove PCR and sequencing errors. V, D and J gene segments were assigned by aligning CDR3 sequences to IMGT reference sequences. For a sequence to be retained, at least a six-nucleotide match to both a V gene segment and a J gene segment was required. Rearrangements were classified as productive when the CDR3 lacked stop codons and remained in frame with V and J, and all other rearrangements were classified as non-productive. CDR3 was defined by IMGT convention, running from the second conserved V-encoded cysteine to the conserved J-encoded phenylalanine. In an earlier analysis of 587 of the donors, sequences lacking an unambiguous match to a single V gene segment were excluded. An earlier analysis of over 450 of the donors classified V segments as functional when productive rearrangements were above 56.7% and as segregating when the standard deviation between donors was above 5%. To diagnose cytomegalovirus status from the catalog of TCR beta chain sequences, a statistical classification framework was built. V and J gene assignment, in a later analysis, came from comparing TCR nucleotide sequences with IMGT/GENE-DB human TR gene sequences. Using the TCRdist pipeline, a later analysis assigned CDR3 sequences along with most-parsimonious VDJ recombination scenarios. In a later analysis, every TCR beta chain was defined by the combination of its CDR3 amino acid sequence and its V-gene family, and reads without a unique V-gene family were dropped. A later analysis removed over 500 highly shared, low-generation-probability nucleotide sequences to deal with suspected cross-contamination and a sequencing artifact. A later analysis calculated a clonal expansion index for each public chain from normalized within-repertoire ranks of inferred template counts. A later analysis computed generation probabilities with a VDJ recombination model fitted to out-of-frame rearrangements, and checked the results against IGoR. In a later analysis, hypergeometric tests were used to score TCR-TCR, TCR-HLA and TCR-CMV co-occurrence, with a repertoire-size bias correction applied to TCR pairs. In a later analysis, false discovery rates were estimated by permuting HLA or CMV assignments 20 times. A later analysis grouped co-occurring TCRs with DBSCAN, adding TCRdist sequence similarity when clustering within HLA-allele-positive subsets. For co-occurrence clustering, repertoires with fewer than 30,000 or more than 120,000 public chains were excluded, along with roughly 5 repertoires with anomalous nucleotide sharing. TCRdb mirrors the immuneACCESS table, restricted to in-frame sequences. Some clones are absent from its copies; in checked studies, under half trace to an unresolved V gene, and the reason for the others is unknown. The V and J calls and clone size were taken over from that table, and D and trimming were inferred from the DNA. The sample yields some 94,000 clones; 65% to 85% were counted once. Roughly 3% of the sample is in the top ten clones.

The sequence is built from TRBV5-1 and TRBJ2-3; 11 central bases correspond to TRBD2. This receptor was obtained from a man between 40 and 49 years old in good health and CMV-seronegative. Sequencing was performed on PBMCs. CDR3 region: CASSLRLAGTDTQYF. The DNA sequence reads TGCGCCAGCAGCTTACGACTAGCGGGGACAGATACGCAGTATTTT.